The next 11 T cell receptor beta chains were all read from a single sample in a study of breast tumors, draining lymph nodes, adjacent tissues. Axillary draining lymph nodes of breast cancer patients supplied the node samples. TCRdb used MiXCR to reprocess the multiplex PCR reads, holding one entry per CDR3 protein. The sample yields more than 100,000 distinct CDR3 sequences, more than 20% seen once. Sequencing input: axillary lymph node tissue. These receptors originate from a female donor with breast cancer. Some clones in this sample may be carry-over from other donors' samples.

This clonotype came up many times. The CDR3 DNA follows: TGTGCCAGCAGCCGTCCTAGCGGGAGGCCAGATACGCAGTATTTT. Its translation: CASSRPSGRPDTQYF. V and J are TRBV7-9 and TRBJ2-3; 11 nucleotides line up with TRBD2. After removal of 5 bases from V and 4 bases from J, the junction contained 5 bases not matched to a gene. Germline loops: CDR1 SEHNR, CDR2 FQNEAQ (reference sequence). The CDR3 is made up of 15 amino acids.

As regards this clonotype: A much larger clone lies one base from this, so it may be a read error. The rearrangement joins TRBV11-1 to TRBJ2-1; TRBD2 matches at 12 bases. CDR3 length: 16 amino acids. Germline V gene lookup returns CDR1 SGHAT and CDR2 FQDESV (reference sequence). The J segment lost 5 bases and the V segment lost 1 base, leaving 3 bases of the junction unmatched. The CDR3 bases are TGTGCCAGCAGCTTAGGGCGACTAGCGGGGGACAATGAGCAGTTCTTC. As protein: CASSLGRLAGDNEQFF.

The chain combines TRBV2 with TRBJ2-6; D gene unclear. Germline values: CDR1 SNHLY, CDR2 FYNNEI. There are 17 residues in the CDR3. Trimming removed 2 bases at V and 4 bases at J, with 15 bases between. The CDR3 loop is CASSERLQLSGANVLTF. The CDR3, as DNA: TGTGCCAGCAGTGAACGTCTCCAACTCTCCGGGGCCAACGTCCTGACTTTC.

With regard to this clonotype: A single base separates this from a much larger clone, so it may be a read error. The CDR3 end shows no conserved phenylalanine or tryptophan, and so a read error is likely. CDR3 in DNA: TGTGCTAGTGGACAAGGGGGCATAAACACAGATACGCAGTATTCT. It codes for CASGQGGINTDTQYS. This chain links TRBV12-5 with TRBJ2-3, with 7 bases aligning to TRBD1. CDR1 is LGHNT, CDR2 FRNRAP, per germline. The CDR3 covers 15 residues. Trimming removed 6 bases from V and 2 bases from J; junction bases left unmatched: 8.

This clonotype has at least ten counts. The CDR3 nucleotides read TGTGCCAGCAGCTTGCAAGGCGGGAGGGCTACAGAGCAGTACTTC. The encoded protein is CASSLQGGRATEQYF. The chain links TRBV5-4 to TRBJ2-7; 9 bases map to TRBD2. The V gene end was trimmed by 1 base and the J gene end by 7 bases; junction bases not matched to a gene: 9. Per the germline V gene, CDR1 is SGHNT and CDR2 is YYREEE (reference sequence). CDR3 length: 15 residues.

This clonotype appeared many times. The CDR3 reads CASSQLGRAYEQYF. The CDR3 nucleotides read TGTGCCAGCAGTCAGTTGGGACGGGCCTACGAGCAGTACTTC. The rearrangement uses TRBV6-2 or TRBV6-3 and TRBJ2-7; the D gene could be TRBD1 or TRBD2 (5 bases each). Looked up from germline, CDR1 is MNHEY and CDR2 is SVGEGT. V shed 5 bases and J shed 2 bases, with 13 bases lying between them. This CDR3 region has 14 residues.

At least ten counts were recorded for this clonotype. The V and J genes are TRBV5-8 and TRBJ2-2; D gene ambiguous. Trimming took 6 bases from V and 2 from J, leaving 14 bases between them. The CDR3 extends over 15 amino acids. Germline V gene lookup returns CDR1 SGHTS and CDR2 YDEGEE. CDR3 region: CASKIPRVNTGELFF. The CDR3 DNA follows: TGTGCCAGCAAGATTCCGCGAGTAAACACCGGGGAGCTGTTTTTT.

About this clonotype itself: A much larger clone sits a single nucleotide away, making a read error possible. In DNA form, the CDR3 reads TGTGCCAGCAGTGCCGGACAGAGCTTTTCCTACGATGAGCAGTTCTTC. Amino acid sequence: CASSAGQSFSYDEQFF. The chain recombines TRBV12-3 or TRBV12-4 with TRBJ2-1; possible D gene TRBD1, 6 bases. This CDR3 comprises 16 residues.

The sample holds many counts of this clonotype. The chain joins TRBV10-2 to TRBJ2-2; maybe TRBD2 (6 bases). The CDR3 loop spans 15 amino acids. V lost 4 bases and J 0 bases, leaving 9 bases between the germline ends. Germline CDR1 reads WSHSY; CDR2 reads SAAADI. This CDR3 reads CASSGSGANTGELFF. CDR3 coding DNA: TGCGCCAGCAGTGGGTCGGGGGCGAACACCGGGGAGCTGTTTTTT.

About this clonotype itself: A much bigger clone sits one base away, suggesting this may be a read error. The chain links TRBV12-3 or TRBV12-4 to TRBJ2-1; D is undetermined. Trimming cost V 4 bases and J 6 bases, with 13 bases left between them. This CDR3 is built from 14 residues. The CDR3 region is CASSSPSRSNEQFF. As DNA, the CDR3 is TGTGCCAGCAGTTCCCCCTCTAGGAGCAATGAGCAGTTCTTC.

This clonotype was detected only a few times. Without the conserved terminal phenylalanine or tryptophan, this CDR3 likely stems from a read error. The rearrangement uses TRBV7-8 and TRBJ2-7; perhaps TRBD1 as D (6 bases). In germline, CDR1 is SGHVS, CDR2 FQNEAQ. CDR3 length: 14 residues. V was shortened by 1 base and J by 6 bases, with 13 bases between the two germline ends. The CDR3 bases are TGTGCCAGCAGCTTAGGAGTGGTGGGGGCCGAGCAGTACATC. Translation gives CASSLGVVGAEQYI.